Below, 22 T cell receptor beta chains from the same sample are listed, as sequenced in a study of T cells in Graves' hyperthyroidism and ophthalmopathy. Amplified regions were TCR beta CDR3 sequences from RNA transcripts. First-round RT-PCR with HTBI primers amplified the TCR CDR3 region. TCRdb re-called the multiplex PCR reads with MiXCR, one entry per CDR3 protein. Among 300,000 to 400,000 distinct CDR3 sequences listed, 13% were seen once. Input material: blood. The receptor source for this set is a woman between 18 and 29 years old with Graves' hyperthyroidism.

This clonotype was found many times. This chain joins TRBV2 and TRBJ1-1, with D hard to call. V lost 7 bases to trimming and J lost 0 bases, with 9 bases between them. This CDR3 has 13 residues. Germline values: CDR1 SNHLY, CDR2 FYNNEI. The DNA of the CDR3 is TGTGCCAGCAAGAGGTGGTTGAACACTGAAGCTTTCTTT. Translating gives CASKRWLNTEAFF.

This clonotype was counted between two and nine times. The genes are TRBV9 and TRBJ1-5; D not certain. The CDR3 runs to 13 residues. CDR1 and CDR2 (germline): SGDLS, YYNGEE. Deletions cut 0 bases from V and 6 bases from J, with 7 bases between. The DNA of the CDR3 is TGTGCCAGCAGCGTAGACCTTGGTCAGCCCCAGCATTTT. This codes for CASSVDLGQPQHF.

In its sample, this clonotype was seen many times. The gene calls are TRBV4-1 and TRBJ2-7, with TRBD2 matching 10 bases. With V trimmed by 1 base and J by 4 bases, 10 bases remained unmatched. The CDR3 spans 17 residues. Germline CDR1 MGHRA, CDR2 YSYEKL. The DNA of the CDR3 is TGCGCCAGCAGCCAAGGTTTCCTTCGGACTAGCGGTTACGAGCAGTACTTC. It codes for CASSQGFLRTSGYEQYF.

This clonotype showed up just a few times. This CDR3 is CASSLDGDTEAFF. CDR3 in DNA: TGTGCCAGCAGCTTGGACGGGGACACTGAAGCTTTCTTT. V is TRBV5-4 and J is TRBJ1-1; no firm D call. The CDR3 consists of 13 residues. Germline values: CDR1 SGHNT, CDR2 YYREEE (reference sequence). V was cut by 0 bases and J by 3 bases, with 6 bases left in between.

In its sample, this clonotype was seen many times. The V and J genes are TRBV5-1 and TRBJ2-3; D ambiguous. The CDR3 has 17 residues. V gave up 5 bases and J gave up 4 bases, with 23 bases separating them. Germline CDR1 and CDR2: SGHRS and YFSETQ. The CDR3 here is CASSLRLPGPTPDTQYF. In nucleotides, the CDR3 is TGCGCCAGCAGTTTGCGGCTCCCGGGCCCGACGCCAGATACGCAGTATTTT.

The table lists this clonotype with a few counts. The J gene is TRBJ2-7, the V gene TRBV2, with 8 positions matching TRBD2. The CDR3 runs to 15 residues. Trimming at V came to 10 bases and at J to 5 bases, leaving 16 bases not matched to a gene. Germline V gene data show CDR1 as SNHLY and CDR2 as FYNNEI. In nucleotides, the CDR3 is TGTGCCATCGGACTCCTAGCGGGCGCCGGGAACGAGCAGTACTTC. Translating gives CAIGLLAGAGNEQYF.

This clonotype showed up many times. The CDR3 protein is CASREWGVKNSPLHF. Here the CDR3 DNA reads TGTGCCAGCAGGGAGTGGGGCGTAAAGAATTCACCCCTCCACTTT. The chain joins TRBV27 to TRBJ1-6, with TRBD1 as a possible D gene (5 bases). The CDR3 extends over 15 amino acids. The germline V gene has CDR1 MNHEY and CDR2 SMNVEV (reference sequence). V was trimmed by 6 bases and J by 7 bases, leaving 16 bases between them.

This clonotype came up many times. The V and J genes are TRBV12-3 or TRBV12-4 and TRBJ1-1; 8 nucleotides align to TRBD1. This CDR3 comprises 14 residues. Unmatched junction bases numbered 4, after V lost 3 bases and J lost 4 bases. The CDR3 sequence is CASSFGQGGTEAFF. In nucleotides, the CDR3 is TGTGCCAGCAGTTTTGGACAGGGAGGCACTGAAGCTTTCTTT.

The CDR3 nucleotides are TGTGCCAGCTCACCCTCGGAGAGAGGTCTCTCACCCCTCCACTTT. The encoded protein is CASSPSERGLSPLHF. This chain uses TRBV18 with TRBJ1-6, with no clear D. V was clipped by 3 bases and J by 10 bases, with 16 bases between them. The CDR3 covers 15 residues. The germline CDR1 and CDR2 sequences are KGHSH and LQKENI.

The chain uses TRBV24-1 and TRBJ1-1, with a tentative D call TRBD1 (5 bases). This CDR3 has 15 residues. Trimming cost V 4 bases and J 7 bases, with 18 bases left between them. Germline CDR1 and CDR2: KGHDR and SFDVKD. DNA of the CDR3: TGTGCCACCAGTGACCCTACAGGATCGGGAAATGAAGCTTTCTTT. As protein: CATSDPTGSGNEAFF.

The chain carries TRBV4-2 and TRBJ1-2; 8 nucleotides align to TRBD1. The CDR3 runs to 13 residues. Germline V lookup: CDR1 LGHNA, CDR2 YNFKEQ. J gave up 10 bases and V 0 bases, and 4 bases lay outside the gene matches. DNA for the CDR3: TGTGCCAGCAGCCAAGATTTGGACAGGGACTACACCTTC. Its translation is CASSQDLDRDYTF.

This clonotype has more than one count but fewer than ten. The CDR3 reads CASSQSLAGGRFHEQYF. CDR3 in DNA: TGTGCCAGCAGCCAATCCCTAGCGGGAGGTCGTTTCCACGAGCAGTACTTC. The chain uses TRBV4-2 and TRBJ2-7, with 11 nucleotides matching TRBD2. Germline assignment: CDR1 LGHNA and CDR2 YNFKEQ. The CDR3 runs to 17 residues. Unmatched junction bases numbered 11, after V lost 2 bases and J lost 5 bases.

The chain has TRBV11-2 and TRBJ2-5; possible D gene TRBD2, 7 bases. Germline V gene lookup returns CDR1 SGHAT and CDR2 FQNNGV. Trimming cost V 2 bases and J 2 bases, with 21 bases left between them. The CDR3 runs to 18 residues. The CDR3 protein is CASSLYPLGGGQQETQYF. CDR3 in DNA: TGTGCCAGCAGCTTATACCCCCTGGGCGGGGGACAACAAGAGACCCAGTACTTC.

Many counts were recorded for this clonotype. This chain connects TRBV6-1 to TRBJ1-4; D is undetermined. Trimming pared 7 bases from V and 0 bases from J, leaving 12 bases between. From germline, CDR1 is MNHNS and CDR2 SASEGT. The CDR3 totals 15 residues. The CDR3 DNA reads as TGTGCCAGCAACCCCTTTGGGGCAACTAATGAAAAACTGTTTTTT. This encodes CASNPFGATNEKLFF.

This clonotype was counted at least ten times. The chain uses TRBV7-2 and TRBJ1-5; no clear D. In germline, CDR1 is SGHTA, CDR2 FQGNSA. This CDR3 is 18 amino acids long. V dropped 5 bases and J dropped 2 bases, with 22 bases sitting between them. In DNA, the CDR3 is TGTGCCAGCAGCCCGGCCCCCGGTCCCCAAGAGGGCAATCAGCCCCAGCATTTT. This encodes CASSPAPGPQEGNQPQHF.

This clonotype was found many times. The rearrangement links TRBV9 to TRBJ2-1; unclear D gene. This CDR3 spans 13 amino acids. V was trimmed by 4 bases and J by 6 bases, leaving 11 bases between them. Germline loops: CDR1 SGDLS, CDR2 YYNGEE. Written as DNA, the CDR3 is TGTGCCAGCAGCCCCCCCCGGGTCAATGAGCAGTTCTTC. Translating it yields CASSPPRVNEQFF.

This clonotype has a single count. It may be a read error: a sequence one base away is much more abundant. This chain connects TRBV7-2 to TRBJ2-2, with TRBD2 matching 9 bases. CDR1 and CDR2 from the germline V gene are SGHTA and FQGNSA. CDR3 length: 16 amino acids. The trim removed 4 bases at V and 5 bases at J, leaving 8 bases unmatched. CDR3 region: CASSSLAGQITGELFF. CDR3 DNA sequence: TGTGCCAGCAGCTCTCTAGCGGGACAAATTACCGGGGAGCTGTTTTTT. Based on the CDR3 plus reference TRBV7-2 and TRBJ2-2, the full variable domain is GAGVSQSPSNKVTEKGKDVELRCDPISGHTALYWYRQSLGQGLEFLIYFQGNSAPDKSGLPSDRFSAERTGGSVSTLTIQRTQQEDSAVYLCASSSLAGQITGELFFGEGSRLTVL.

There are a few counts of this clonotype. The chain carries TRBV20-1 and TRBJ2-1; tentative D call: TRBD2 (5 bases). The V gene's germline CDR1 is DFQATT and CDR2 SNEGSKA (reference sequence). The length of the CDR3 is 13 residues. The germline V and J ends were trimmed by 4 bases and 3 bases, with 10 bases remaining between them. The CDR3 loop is CSATRGDYNEQFF. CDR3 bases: TGCAGTGCTACCCGGGGTGACTACAATGAGCAGTTCTTC.

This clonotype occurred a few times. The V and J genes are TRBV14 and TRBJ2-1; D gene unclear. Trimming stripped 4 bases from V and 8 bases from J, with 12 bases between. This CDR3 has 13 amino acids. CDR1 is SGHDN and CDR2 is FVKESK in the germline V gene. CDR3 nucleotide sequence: TGTGCCAGCAGCCCAGCGTCGAGCGATGAGCAGTTCTTC. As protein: CASSPASSDEQFF.

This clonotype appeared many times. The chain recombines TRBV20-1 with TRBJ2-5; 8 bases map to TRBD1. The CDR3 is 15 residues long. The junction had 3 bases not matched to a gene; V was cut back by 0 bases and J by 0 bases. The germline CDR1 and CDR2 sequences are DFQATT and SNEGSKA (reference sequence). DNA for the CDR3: TGCAGTGCTAGAGAGGCAGGGGGCAACCAAGAGACCCAGTACTTC. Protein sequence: CSAREAGGNQETQYF.

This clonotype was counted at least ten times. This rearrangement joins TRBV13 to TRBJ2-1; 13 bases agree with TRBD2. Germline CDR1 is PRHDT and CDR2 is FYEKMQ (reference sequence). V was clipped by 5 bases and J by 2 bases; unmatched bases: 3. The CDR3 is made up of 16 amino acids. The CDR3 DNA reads TGTGCCAGCAGCCAGGGACTAGCGGGGACCTACAATGAGCAGTTCTTC. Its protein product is CASSQGLAGTYNEQFF. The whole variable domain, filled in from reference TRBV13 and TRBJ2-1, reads AAGVIQSPRHLIKEKRETATLKCYPIPRHDTVYWYQQGPGQDPQFLISFYEKMQSDKGSIPDRFSAQQFSDYHSELNMSSLELGDSALYFCASSQGLAGTYNEQFFGPGTRLTVL.

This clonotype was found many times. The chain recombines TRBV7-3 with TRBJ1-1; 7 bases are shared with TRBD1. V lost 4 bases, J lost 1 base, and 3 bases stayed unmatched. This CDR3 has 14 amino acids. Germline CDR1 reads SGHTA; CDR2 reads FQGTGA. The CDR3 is CASSSGTENTEAFF. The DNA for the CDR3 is TGTGCCAGCAGCTCCGGGACAGAGAACACTGAAGCTTTCTTT.